This is a list of T cell receptor beta chains from one sample in a study of T cell repertoires in cytomegalovirus infection. TCRdb fed the reads into MiXCR, producing one record per CDR3 protein. In the table there are about 440,000 distinct CDR3 sequences, roughly 30% of which are singletons. Input material: PBMCs. These receptors originate from a human donor in good health (CMV status not recorded). Some clones in this sample may be carry-over from other donors' samples. Both conserved end residues are part of each CDR3. The order of the fields is V gene, D gene, clone size, J gene, CDR3 length, CDR3 DNA, CDR3 protein. The D gene is left open where the match is weak. Rows give clone size only sometimes, using once, few, many, or a class for an expanded clone.

V gene: TRBV7-9
D gene: .
clone size: many
J gene: TRBJ1-3
CDR3 length: 13
CDR3 DNA: TGTGCCAGCAGCCCTACGCAGGGAAACACCATATATTTT
CDR3 protein: CASSPTQGNTIYF

V gene: TRBV27
D gene: TRBD1
clone size: few
J gene: TRBJ1-1
CDR3 length: 16
CDR3 DNA: TGTGCCAGCAGTTTATGGGCCGGGGACAGAAACACTGAAGCTTTCTTT
CDR3 protein: CASSLWAGDRNTEAFF

V gene: TRBV7-2
D gene: .
clone size: many
J gene: TRBJ2-3
CDR3 length: 13
CDR3 DNA: TGTGCCAGCAGCTATAAAGGTGCAGATACGCAGTATTTT
CDR3 protein: CASSYKGADTQYF

V gene: TRBV5-1
D gene: .
clone size: .
J gene: TRBJ2-1
CDR3 length: 15
CDR3 DNA: TGCGCCAGCAGCTTGGGCGGCGTCCCTGACAATGAGCAGTTCTTC
CDR3 protein: CASSLGGVPDNEQFF

V gene: TRBV25-1
D gene: .
clone size: many
J gene: TRBJ2-5
CDR3 length: 14
CDR3 DNA: TGTGCCAGCAGTGAACGAGACAGCCAAGAGACCCAGTACTTC
CDR3 protein: CASSERDSQETQYF

V gene: TRBV6-2/TRBV6-3
D gene: TRBD2
clone size: .
J gene: TRBJ2-3
CDR3 length: 17
CDR3 DNA: TGTGCCAGCAGCCTCCTTAGCGGGGGGGACCCACCAGATACGCAGTATTTT
CDR3 protein: CASSLLSGGDPPDTQYF

V gene: TRBV20-1
D gene: TRBD2
clone size: many
J gene: TRBJ2-5
CDR3 length: 15
CDR3 DNA: TGCAGTGCTAGAGGAGCGGGGGGGCTCGGAGAGACCCAGTACTTC
CDR3 protein: CSARGAGGLGETQYF

V gene: TRBV6-5
D gene: .
clone size: few
J gene: TRBJ2-5
CDR3 length: 15
CDR3 DNA: TGTGCCAGCAGTTCCCATAGCGGCGGGAAAGAGACCCAGTACTTC
CDR3 protein: CASSSHSGGKETQYF

V gene: TRBV29-1
D gene: .
clone size: .
J gene: TRBJ1-1
CDR3 length: 12
CDR3 DNA: TGCAGCGTCCCCGGACGGTTCGCTGAAGCTTTCTTT
CDR3 protein: CSVPGRFAEAFF

V gene: TRBV27
D gene: TRBD1
clone size: .
J gene: TRBJ2-7
CDR3 length: 15
CDR3 DNA: TGTGCCAGCAGTTTAGATGTGACAGGGGCATCCGAGCAGTACTTC
CDR3 protein: CASSLDVTGASEQYF

V gene: TRBV14
D gene: .
clone size: .
J gene: TRBJ2-2
CDR3 length: 13
CDR3 DNA: TGTGCCAGCAGTGAACAGGGAATCGTGGAGCTGTTTTTT
CDR3 protein: CASSEQGIVELFF

V gene: TRBV4-1
D gene: .
clone size: few
J gene: TRBJ1-1
CDR3 length: 15
CDR3 DNA: TGCGCCAGCAGCTCCTCCCCGGACAGGAACACTGAAGCTTTCTTT
CDR3 protein: CASSSSPDRNTEAFF

V gene: TRBV4-1
D gene: TRBD1
clone size: few
J gene: TRBJ2-7
CDR3 length: 16
CDR3 DNA: TGCGCCAGCAGCCAATCTGCGGGACAGGGCGGGAACGAGCAGTACTTC
CDR3 protein: CASSQSAGQGGNEQYF

V gene: TRBV6-1
D gene: .
clone size: many
J gene: TRBJ2-7
CDR3 length: 10
CDR3 DNA: TGTGCCAGCAGCAACTACGAGCAGTACTTC
CDR3 protein: CASSNYEQYF

V gene: TRBV6-6
D gene: .
clone size: few
J gene: TRBJ1-1
CDR3 length: 12
CDR3 DNA: TGTGCCAGCAGTTACTCGAAGGCCGAAGCTTTCTTT
CDR3 protein: CASSYSKAEAFF

V gene: TRBV4-1
D gene: .
clone size: .
J gene: TRBJ1-4
CDR3 length: 16
CDR3 DNA: TGCGCCAGCAGCCAAGTCCGTGGTCGGGCTAATGAAAAACTGTTTTTT
CDR3 protein: CASSQVRGRANEKLFF

V gene: TRBV5-4
D gene: TRBD1
clone size: few
J gene: TRBJ1-4
CDR3 length: 15
CDR3 DNA: TGTGCCAGCAGCTTGTCTACAGGGGGAAGTGAAAAACTGTTTTTT
CDR3 protein: CASSLSTGGSEKLFF

V gene: TRBV29-1
D gene: .
clone size: .
J gene: TRBJ2-7
CDR3 length: 12
CDR3 DNA: TGCAGCGCAATGACAGGAACCTACGAGCAGTACTTC
CDR3 protein: CSAMTGTYEQYF

V gene: TRBV7-2
D gene: .
clone size: many
J gene: TRBJ1-3
CDR3 length: 17
CDR3 DNA: TGTGCCAGCAGCTTAGCGCCGGGCCCCATTTCTGGAAACACCATATATTTT
CDR3 protein: CASSLAPGPISGNTIYF

V gene: TRBV18
D gene: .
clone size: .
J gene: TRBJ1-3
CDR3 length: 15
CDR3 DNA: TGTGCCAGCTCACCCCGGACAGCCTCTGGAAACACCATATATTTT
CDR3 protein: CASSPRTASGNTIYF

V gene: TRBV7-9
D gene: .
clone size: .
J gene: TRBJ2-7
CDR3 length: 15
CDR3 DNA: TGTGCCAGCACCCGATCACAAAGCCTCTCCTACGAGCAGTACTTC
CDR3 protein: CASTRSQSLSYEQYF

V gene: TRBV12-3/TRBV12-4
D gene: .
clone size: .
J gene: TRBJ1-2
CDR3 length: 15
CDR3 DNA: TGTGCCAGCAGCCCGCCAGGGACCGACCCTTATGGCTACACCTTC
CDR3 protein: CASSPPGTDPYGYTF

V gene: TRBV6-1
D gene: TRBD1
clone size: few
J gene: TRBJ1-5
CDR3 length: 17
CDR3 DNA: TGTGCCAGCAACTTGGGACAGGGCTATTATAGCAATCAGCCCCAGCATTTT
CDR3 protein: CASNLGQGYYSNQPQHF

V gene: TRBV6-5
D gene: .
clone size: many
J gene: TRBJ2-2
CDR3 length: 14
CDR3 DNA: TGTGCCAGCAGTTACGGGGGGCAAACCGGGGAGCTGTTTTTT
CDR3 protein: CASSYGGQTGELFF

V gene: TRBV7-6
D gene: .
clone size: many
J gene: TRBJ1-4
CDR3 length: 15
CDR3 DNA: TGTGCCAGCAGCCCGCCGGGCCTCGGAAGTGAAAAACTGTTTTTT
CDR3 protein: CASSPPGLGSEKLFF

V gene: TRBV7-6
D gene: TRBD2
clone size: many
J gene: TRBJ2-1
CDR3 length: 21
CDR3 DNA: TGTGCCAGCAGCTTAGTAGCACCGGGACTAGCGGGGGGGCCGGGGCCTCATGAGCAGTTCTTC
CDR3 protein: CASSLVAPGLAGGPGPHEQFF

V gene: TRBV14
D gene: TRBD2
clone size: .
J gene: TRBJ2-2
CDR3 length: 17
CDR3 DNA: TGTGCCAGCAGCTTGGCTAGCGGGGCAGCGAACACCGGGGAGCTGTTTTTT
CDR3 protein: CASSLASGAANTGELFF

V gene: TRBV5-1
D gene: .
clone size: many
J gene: TRBJ2-5
CDR3 length: 14
CDR3 DNA: TGCGCCAGCAGCTTGGTACCCAGCCAAGAGACCCAGTACTTC
CDR3 protein: CASSLVPSQETQYF

V gene: TRBV6-2/TRBV6-3
D gene: .
clone size: .
J gene: TRBJ2-7
CDR3 length: 14
CDR3 DNA: TGTGCCAGCACCTCCAACAGGGCCCCCTACGAGCAGTACTTC
CDR3 protein: CASTSNRAPYEQYF

V gene: TRBV7-8
D gene: .
clone size: .
J gene: TRBJ1-6
CDR3 length: 17
CDR3 DNA: TGTGCCAGCAGCCCCAGGTGGGAGAACGACCTTATCTCACCCCTCCACTTT
CDR3 protein: CASSPRWENDLISPLHF

V gene: TRBV7-6
D gene: .
clone size: .
J gene: TRBJ2-1
CDR3 length: 15
CDR3 DNA: TGTGCCAGCAGCTCGAGACAGCGGAATTACAATGAGCAGTTCTTC
CDR3 protein: CASSSRQRNYNEQFF

V gene: TRBV6-5
D gene: TRBD2
clone size: .
J gene: TRBJ2-1
CDR3 length: 17
CDR3 DNA: TGTGCCAGCAGCCCCGACCTCGGACTAGCGGGGGGCAATGAGCAGTTCTTC
CDR3 protein: CASSPDLGLAGGNEQFF

V gene: TRBV4-3
D gene: TRBD2
clone size: once
J gene: TRBJ2-2
CDR3 length: 20
CDR3 DNA: TGCGCCAGCAGCCAAACACCCGTAGCGGGGGGGCCAGGAGAAACCGGGGAGCTGTTTTTT
CDR3 protein: CASSQTPVAGGPGETGELFF

V gene: TRBV6-2/TRBV6-3
D gene: TRBD2
clone size: .
J gene: TRBJ2-7
CDR3 length: 15
CDR3 DNA: TGTGACAGCAGTTACTCGGAAAGCGGGGTCCACGAGCAGTACTTC
CDR3 protein: CDSSYSESGVHEQYF

V gene: TRBV6-1
D gene: .
clone size: .
J gene: TRBJ2-1
CDR3 length: 12
CDR3 DNA: TGTGCCAGCAGACCTTGGTACAATGAGCAGTTCTTC
CDR3 protein: CASRPWYNEQFF

V gene: TRBV15
D gene: TRBD1
clone size: few
J gene: TRBJ1-1
CDR3 length: 14
CDR3 DNA: TGTGCCACCAGCAGAGAGGGGGACAGCCCTGAAGCTTTCTTT
CDR3 protein: CATSREGDSPEAFF

V gene: TRBV12-3/TRBV12-4
D gene: .
clone size: few
J gene: TRBJ2-3
CDR3 length: 18
CDR3 DNA: TGTGCCAGCAGTCCGCTCGCGGGACCTCTCCCTAGCACAGATACGCAGTATTTT
CDR3 protein: CASSPLAGPLPSTDTQYF

V gene: TRBV28
D gene: .
clone size: .
J gene: TRBJ2-3
CDR3 length: 13
CDR3 DNA: TGTGCCAGCATCCGGACAGCCAGTCGTACGCAGTATTTT
CDR3 protein: CASIRTASRTQYF

V gene: TRBV11-2
D gene: TRBD2
clone size: few
J gene: TRBJ2-6
CDR3 length: 19
CDR3 DNA: TGTGCCAGCAGCTTAACCGCTAGCGGGGGGTATTCTGGGGCCAACGTCCTGACTTTC
CDR3 protein: CASSLTASGGYSGANVLTF

V gene: TRBV7-2
D gene: TRBD2
clone size: .
J gene: TRBJ2-1
CDR3 length: 16
CDR3 DNA: TGTGCCAGCAGCTTAGGCGGGACTAGCGGTTACAATGAGCAGTTCTTC
CDR3 protein: CASSLGGTSGYNEQFF

V gene: TRBV7-2
D gene: TRBD2
clone size: few
J gene: TRBJ2-3
CDR3 length: 16
CDR3 DNA: TGTGCCAGCAGCTTTCAGGGCGGGGGTCACACAGATACGCAGTATTTT
CDR3 protein: CASSFQGGGHTDTQYF

V gene: TRBV15
D gene: .
clone size: few
J gene: TRBJ1-3
CDR3 length: 16
CDR3 DNA: TGTGCCACCAGCAGAGTCAGGACGGGAAATGGAAACACCATATATTTT
CDR3 protein: CATSRVRTGNGNTIYF

V gene: TRBV12-5
D gene: TRBD1
clone size: many
J gene: TRBJ1-1
CDR3 length: 19
CDR3 DNA: TGTGCTAGTGGTTTGACCCGGACAGGCGAGGGTTCTATGAACACTGAAGCTTTCTTT
CDR3 protein: CASGLTRTGEGSMNTEAFF

V gene: TRBV29-1
D gene: TRBD2
clone size: few
J gene: TRBJ2-1
CDR3 length: 14
CDR3 DNA: TGCAGCGTTGCTTTGGGGGGGAACCGGGCGTCCGCCCTCTTC
CDR3 protein: CSVALGGNRASALF

V gene: TRBV7-8
D gene: .
clone size: few
J gene: TRBJ2-5
CDR3 length: 12
CDR3 DNA: TGTTCCATCAGCTTATTTTGGGAGACCCATTACTTC
CDR3 protein: CSISLFWETHYF

V gene: TRBV5-1
D gene: .
clone size: .
J gene: TRBJ1-1
CDR3 length: 18
CDR3 DNA: TGCGCCAGCAGCTTGTGGCCCGGGAGAGGTTGGGAGGACACTGAAGCTTTCTTT
CDR3 protein: CASSLWPGRGWEDTEAFF

V gene: TRBV19
D gene: .
clone size: few
J gene: TRBJ1-4
CDR3 length: 12
CDR3 DNA: TGTGCCAGTACGGACGAATATGAAAAACTGTTTTTT
CDR3 protein: CASTDEYEKLFF

V gene: TRBV7-2
D gene: .
clone size: many
J gene: TRBJ1-1
CDR3 length: 13
CDR3 DNA: TGTGCCAGCAGCCGCGACCCGTGGACTGAAGCTTTCTTT
CDR3 protein: CASSRDPWTEAFF

V gene: TRBV27
D gene: TRBD1
clone size: .
J gene: TRBJ2-1
CDR3 length: 15
CDR3 DNA: TGTGCCAGCAGTTTTTGGGACAGGGGGCGCGATGAGCAGTTCTTC
CDR3 protein: CASSFWDRGRDEQFF

V gene: TRBV10-3
D gene: .
clone size: .
J gene: TRBJ1-2
CDR3 length: 15
CDR3 DNA: TGTGCCATCAGTGAGTCGGACAGAAAAATAAATGGCTACACCTTC
CDR3 protein: CAISESDRKINGYTF

V gene: TRBV5-1
D gene: .
clone size: few
J gene: TRBJ2-5
CDR3 length: 15
CDR3 DNA: TGCGCCAGCAGCACGGGACCCACGGGTCTGGAGACCCAGTACTTC
CDR3 protein: CASSTGPTGLETQYF